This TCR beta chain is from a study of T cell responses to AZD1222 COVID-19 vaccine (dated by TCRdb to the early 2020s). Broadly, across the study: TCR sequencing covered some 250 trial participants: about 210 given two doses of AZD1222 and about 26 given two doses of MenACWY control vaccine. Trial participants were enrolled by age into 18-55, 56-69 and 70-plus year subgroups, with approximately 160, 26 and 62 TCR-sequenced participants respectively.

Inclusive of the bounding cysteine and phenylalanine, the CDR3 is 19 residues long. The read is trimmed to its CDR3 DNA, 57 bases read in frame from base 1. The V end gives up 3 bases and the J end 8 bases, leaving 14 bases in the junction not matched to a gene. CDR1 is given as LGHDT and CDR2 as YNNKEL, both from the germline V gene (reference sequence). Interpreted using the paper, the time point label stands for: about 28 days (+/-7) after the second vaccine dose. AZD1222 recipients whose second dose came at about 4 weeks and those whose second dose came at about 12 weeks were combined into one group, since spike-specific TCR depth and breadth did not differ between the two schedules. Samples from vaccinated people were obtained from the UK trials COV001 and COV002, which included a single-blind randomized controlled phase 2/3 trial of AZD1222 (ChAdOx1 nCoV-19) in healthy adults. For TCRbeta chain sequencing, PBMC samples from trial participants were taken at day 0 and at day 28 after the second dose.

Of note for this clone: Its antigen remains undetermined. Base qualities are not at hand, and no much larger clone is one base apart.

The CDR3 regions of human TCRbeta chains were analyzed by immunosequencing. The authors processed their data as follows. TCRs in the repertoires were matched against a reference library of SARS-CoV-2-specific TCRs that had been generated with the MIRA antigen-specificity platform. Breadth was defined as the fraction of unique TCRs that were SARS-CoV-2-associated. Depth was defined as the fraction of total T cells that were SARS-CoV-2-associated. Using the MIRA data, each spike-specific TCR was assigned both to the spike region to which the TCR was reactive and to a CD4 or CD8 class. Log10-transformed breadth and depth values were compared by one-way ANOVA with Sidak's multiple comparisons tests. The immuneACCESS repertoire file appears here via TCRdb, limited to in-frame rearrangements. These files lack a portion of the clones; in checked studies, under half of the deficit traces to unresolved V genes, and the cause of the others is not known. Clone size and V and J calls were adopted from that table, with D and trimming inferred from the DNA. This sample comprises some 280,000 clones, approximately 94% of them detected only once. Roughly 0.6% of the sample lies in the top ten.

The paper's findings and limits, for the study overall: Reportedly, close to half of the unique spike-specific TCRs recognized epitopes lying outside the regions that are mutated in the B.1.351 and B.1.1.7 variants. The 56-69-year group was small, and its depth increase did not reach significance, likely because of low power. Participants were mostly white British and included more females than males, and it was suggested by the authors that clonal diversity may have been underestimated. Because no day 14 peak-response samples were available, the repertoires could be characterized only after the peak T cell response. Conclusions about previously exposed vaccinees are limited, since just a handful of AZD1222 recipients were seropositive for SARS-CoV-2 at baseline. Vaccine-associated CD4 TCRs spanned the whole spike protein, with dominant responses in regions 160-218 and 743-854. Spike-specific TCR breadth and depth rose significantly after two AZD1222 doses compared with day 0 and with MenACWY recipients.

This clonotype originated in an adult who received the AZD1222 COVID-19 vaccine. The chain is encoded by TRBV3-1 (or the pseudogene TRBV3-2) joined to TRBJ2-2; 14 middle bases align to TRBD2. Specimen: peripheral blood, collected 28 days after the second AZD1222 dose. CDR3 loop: CASSQLGPGTSGRGGELFF. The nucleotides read TGTGCCAGCAGCCAGTTGGGCCCCGGGACTAGCGGGAGAGGTGGGGAGCTGTTTTTT.